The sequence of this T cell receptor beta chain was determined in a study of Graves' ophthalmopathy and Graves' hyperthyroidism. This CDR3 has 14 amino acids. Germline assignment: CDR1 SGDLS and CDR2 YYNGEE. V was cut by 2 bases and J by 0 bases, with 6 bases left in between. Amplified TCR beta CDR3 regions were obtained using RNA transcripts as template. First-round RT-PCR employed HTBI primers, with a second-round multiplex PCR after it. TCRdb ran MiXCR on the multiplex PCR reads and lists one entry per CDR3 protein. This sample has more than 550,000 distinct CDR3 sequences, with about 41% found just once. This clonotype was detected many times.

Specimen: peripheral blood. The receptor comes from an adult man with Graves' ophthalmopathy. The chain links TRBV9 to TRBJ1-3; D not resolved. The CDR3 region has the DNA TGTGCCAGCAGCGTCCAGGACTCTGGAAACACCATATATTTT. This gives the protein CASSVQDSGNTIYF.